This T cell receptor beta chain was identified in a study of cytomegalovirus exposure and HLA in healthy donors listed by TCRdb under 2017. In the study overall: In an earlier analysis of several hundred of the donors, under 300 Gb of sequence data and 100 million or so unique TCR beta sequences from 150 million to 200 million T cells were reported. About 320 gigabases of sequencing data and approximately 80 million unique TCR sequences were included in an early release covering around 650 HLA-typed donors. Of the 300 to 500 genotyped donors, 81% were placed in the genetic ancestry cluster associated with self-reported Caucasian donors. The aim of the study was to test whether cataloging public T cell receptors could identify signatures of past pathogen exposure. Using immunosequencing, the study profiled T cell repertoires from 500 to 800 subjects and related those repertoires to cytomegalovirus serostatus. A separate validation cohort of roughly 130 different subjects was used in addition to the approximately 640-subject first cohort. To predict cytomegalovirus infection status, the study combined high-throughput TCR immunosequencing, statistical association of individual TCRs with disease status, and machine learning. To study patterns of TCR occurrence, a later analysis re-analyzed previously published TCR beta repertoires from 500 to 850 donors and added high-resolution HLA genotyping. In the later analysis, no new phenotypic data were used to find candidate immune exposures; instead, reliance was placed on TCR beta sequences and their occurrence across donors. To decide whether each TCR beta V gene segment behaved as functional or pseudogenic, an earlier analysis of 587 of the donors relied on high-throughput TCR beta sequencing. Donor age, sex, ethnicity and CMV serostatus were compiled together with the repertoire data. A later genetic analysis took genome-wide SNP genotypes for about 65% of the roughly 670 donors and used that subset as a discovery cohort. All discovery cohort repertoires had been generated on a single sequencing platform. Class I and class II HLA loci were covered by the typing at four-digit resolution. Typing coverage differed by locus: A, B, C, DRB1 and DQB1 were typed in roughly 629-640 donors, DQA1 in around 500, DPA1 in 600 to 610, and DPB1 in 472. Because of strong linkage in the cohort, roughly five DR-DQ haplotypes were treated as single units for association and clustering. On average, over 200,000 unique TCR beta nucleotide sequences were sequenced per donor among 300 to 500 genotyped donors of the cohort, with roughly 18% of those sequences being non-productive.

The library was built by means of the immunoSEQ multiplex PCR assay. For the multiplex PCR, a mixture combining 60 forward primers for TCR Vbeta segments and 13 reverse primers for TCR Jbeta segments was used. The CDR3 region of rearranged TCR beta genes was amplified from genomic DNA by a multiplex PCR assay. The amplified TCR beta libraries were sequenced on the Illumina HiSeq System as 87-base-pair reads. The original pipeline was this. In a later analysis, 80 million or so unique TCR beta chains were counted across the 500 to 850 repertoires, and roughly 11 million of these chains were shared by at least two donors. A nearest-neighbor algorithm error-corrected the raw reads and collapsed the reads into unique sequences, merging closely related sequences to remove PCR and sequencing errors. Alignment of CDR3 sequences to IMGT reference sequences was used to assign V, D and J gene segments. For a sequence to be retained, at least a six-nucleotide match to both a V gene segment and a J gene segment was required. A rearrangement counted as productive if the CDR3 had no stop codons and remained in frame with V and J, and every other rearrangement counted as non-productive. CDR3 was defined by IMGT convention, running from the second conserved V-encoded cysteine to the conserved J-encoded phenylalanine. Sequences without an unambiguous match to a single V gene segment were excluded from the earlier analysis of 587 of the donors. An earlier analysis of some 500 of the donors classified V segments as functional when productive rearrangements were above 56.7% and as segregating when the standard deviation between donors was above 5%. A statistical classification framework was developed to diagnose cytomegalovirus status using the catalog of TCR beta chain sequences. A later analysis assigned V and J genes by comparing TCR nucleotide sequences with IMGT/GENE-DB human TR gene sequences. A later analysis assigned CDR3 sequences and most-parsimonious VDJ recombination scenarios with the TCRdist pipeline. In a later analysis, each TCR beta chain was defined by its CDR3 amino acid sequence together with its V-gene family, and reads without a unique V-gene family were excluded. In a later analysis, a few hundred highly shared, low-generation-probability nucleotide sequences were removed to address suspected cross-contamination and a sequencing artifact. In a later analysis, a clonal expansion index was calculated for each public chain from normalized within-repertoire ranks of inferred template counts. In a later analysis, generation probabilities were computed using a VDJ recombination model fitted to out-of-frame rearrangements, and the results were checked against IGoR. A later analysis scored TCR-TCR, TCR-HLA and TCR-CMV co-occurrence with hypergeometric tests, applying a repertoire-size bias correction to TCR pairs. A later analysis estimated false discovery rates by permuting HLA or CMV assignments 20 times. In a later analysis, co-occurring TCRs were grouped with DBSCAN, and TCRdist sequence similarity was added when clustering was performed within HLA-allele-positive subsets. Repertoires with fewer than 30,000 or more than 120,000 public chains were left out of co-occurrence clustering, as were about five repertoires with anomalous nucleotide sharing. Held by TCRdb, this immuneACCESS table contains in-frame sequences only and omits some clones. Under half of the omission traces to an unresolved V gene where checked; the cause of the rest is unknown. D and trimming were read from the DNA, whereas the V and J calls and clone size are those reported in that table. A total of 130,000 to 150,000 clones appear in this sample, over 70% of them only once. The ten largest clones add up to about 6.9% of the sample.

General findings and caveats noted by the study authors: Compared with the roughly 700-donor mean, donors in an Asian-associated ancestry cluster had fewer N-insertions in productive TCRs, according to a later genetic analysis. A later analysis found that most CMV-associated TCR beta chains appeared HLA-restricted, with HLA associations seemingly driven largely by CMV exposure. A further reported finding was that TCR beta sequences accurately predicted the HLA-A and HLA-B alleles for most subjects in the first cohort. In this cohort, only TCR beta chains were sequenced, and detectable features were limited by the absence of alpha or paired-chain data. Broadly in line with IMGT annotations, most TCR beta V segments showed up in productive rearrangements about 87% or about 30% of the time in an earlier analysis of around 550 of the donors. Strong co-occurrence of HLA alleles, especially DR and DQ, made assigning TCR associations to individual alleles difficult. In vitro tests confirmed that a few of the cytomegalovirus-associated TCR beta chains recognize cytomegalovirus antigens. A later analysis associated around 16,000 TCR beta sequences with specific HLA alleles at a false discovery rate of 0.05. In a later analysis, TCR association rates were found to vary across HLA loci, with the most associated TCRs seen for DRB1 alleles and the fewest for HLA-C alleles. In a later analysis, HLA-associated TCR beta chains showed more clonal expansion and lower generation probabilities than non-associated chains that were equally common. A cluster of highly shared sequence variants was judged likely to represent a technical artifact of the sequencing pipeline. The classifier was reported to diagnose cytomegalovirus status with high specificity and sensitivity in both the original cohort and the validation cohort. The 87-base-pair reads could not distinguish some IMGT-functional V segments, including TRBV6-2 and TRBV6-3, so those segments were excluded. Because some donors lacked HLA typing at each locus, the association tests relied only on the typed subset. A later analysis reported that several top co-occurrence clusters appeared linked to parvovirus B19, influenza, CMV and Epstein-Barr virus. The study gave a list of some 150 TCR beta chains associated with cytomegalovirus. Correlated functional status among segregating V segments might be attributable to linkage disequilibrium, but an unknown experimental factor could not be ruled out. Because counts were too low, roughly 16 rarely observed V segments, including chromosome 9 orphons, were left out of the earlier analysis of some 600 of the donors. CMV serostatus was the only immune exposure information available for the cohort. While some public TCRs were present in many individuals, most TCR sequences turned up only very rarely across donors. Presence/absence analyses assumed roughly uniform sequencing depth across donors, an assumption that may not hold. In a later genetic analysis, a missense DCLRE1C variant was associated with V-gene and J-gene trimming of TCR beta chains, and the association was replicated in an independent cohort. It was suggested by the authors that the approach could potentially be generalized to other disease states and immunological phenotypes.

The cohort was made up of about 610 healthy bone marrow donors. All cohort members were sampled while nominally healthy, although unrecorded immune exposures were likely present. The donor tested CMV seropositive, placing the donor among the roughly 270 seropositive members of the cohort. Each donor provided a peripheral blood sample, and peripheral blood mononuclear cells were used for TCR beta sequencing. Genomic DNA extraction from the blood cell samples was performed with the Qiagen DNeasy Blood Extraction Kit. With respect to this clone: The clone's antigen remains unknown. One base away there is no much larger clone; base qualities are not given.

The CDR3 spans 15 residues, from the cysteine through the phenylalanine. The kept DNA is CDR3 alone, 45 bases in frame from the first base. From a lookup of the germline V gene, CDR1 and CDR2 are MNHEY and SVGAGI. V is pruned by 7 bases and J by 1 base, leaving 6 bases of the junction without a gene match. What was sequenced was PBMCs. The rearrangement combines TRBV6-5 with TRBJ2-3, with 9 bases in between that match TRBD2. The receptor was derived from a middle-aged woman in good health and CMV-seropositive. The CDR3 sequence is CASIKRGEGTDTQYF. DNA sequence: TGTGCCAGCATCAAGCGGGGGGAAGGCACAGATACGCAGTATTTT.